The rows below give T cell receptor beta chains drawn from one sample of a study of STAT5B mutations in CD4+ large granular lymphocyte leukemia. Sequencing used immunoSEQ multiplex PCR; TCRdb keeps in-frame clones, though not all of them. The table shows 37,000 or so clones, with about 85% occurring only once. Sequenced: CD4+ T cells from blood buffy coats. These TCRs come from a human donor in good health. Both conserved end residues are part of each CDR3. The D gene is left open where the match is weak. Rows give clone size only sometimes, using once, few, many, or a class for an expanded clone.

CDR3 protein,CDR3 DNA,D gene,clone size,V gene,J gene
CASSLGGQVSGNTIYF,TGTGCCAGCAGCTTAGGGGGACAGGTCTCTGGAAACACCATATATTTT,TRBD1,-,TRBV7-9,TRBJ1-3
CASSPSAGGLNTGELFF,TGTGCCAGCTCACCATCCGCAGGGGGCCTGAACACCGGGGAGCTGTTTTTT,TRBD1,-,TRBV18,TRBJ2-2
CASSRDGNTGELFF,TGCGCCAGCAGCCGGGACGGGAACACCGGGGAGCTGTTTTTT,-,-,TRBV10-2,TRBJ2-2
CASITGFMNTEAFF,TGTGCCAGCATTACAGGTTTTATGAACACTGAAGCTTTCTTT,-,-,TRBV2,TRBJ1-1
CASSIQGLATEQFF,TGTGCCAGTAGTATTCAGGGGCTAGCGACTGAGCAGTTCTTC,-,-,TRBV19,TRBJ2-1
CASSLSGATGELFF,TGTGCCAGCAGTTTATCCGGGGCCACCGGGGAGCTGTTTTTT,-,once,TRBV28,TRBJ2-2
CTSSQRQGPTEAFF,TGCACCAGCAGCCAACGGCAGGGGCCGACTGAAGCTTTCTTT,-,-,TRBV1,TRBJ1-1
CASSPLGQSSGNTIYF,TGCGCCAGCAGCCCGCTGGGACAGAGCTCTGGAAACACCATATATTTT,TRBD1,-,TRBV4-1,TRBJ1-3
CATSRSPTYEQYF,TGTGCCACCAGCAGATCCCCGACCTACGAGCAGTACTTC,-,-,TRBV15,TRBJ2-7
CARAKGETQYF,TGCGCCAGAGCAAAAGGGGAGACCCAGTACTTC,-,-,TRBV5-1,TRBJ2-5
CASSLQPTGQAEAFF,TGTGCCAGCAGTCTTCAACCGACAGGGCAAGCTGAAGCTTTCTTT,TRBD1,-,TRBV6-1,TRBJ1-1
CASSFDGTSGTKQFF,TGTGCCAGCAGTTTTGACGGGACTAGCGGGACTAAGCAGTTCTTC,TRBD2,-,TRBV27,TRBJ2-1
CASSPGTGNEAFF,TGTGCCAGCTCACCTGGGACAGGGAATGAAGCTTTCTTT,TRBD1,once,TRBV18,TRBJ1-1
CASSDDGASGRYNEQFF,TGTGCCAGCAGTGACGACGGGGCTAGCGGGAGGTATAATGAGCAGTTCTTC,TRBD2,-,TRBV6-1,TRBJ2-1
CASSIQVQTSEAFF,TGTGCCAGTAGTATACAGGTACAGACTAGTGAAGCTTTCTTT,-,few,TRBV19,TRBJ1-1
CASSLGQGWHTEAFF,TGTGCCAGCAGCTTAGGGCAGGGGTGGCACACTGAAGCTTTCTTT,-,-,TRBV7-2,TRBJ1-1
CASVASGSYEQFF,TGTGCCAGCGTGGCGAGCGGGAGCTATGAGCAGTTCTTC,TRBD2,-,TRBV6-6,TRBJ2-1
CASSLPTSADTQYF,TGTGCCAGCAGCTTACCGACTAGCGCAGATACGCAGTATTTT,TRBD2,-,TRBV5-4,TRBJ2-3
CASSSGQYTDTQYF,TGTGCCAGCTCATCGGGACAGTACACAGATACGCAGTATTTT,TRBD1,-,TRBV18,TRBJ2-3
CASRDWGETQYF,TGTGCCAGCCGGGACTGGGGAGAGACCCAGTACTTC,-,-,TRBV2,TRBJ2-5
CASSKDRADKNIQYF,TGTGCCAGCAGTAAAGACAGGGCGGACAAAAACATTCAGTACTTC,TRBD1,once,TRBV25-1,TRBJ2-4
CASSFPGGFGEQYF,TGTGCCAGCAGCTTCCCAGGGGGTTTTGGGGAGCAGTACTTC,TRBD1,-,TRBV5-6,TRBJ2-5
CASSLRGNYGYTF,TGTGCCAGCAGCTTAAGGGGGAACTATGGCTACACCTTC,-,once,TRBV11-2,TRBJ1-2
CASVGQGANYGYTF,TGCGCCAGCGTCGGACAGGGGGCAAACTATGGCTACACCTTC,TRBD1,-,TRBV10-2,TRBJ1-2
CATAGGPDNEQFF,TGTGCCACAGCGGGAGGGCCGGACAATGAGCAGTTCTTC,TRBD2,-,TRBV2,TRBJ2-1
CASSPWAGTGDNEQFF,TGTGCCAGCAGCCCATGGGCCGGGACAGGGGACAATGAGCAGTTCTTC,TRBD1,-,TRBV27,TRBJ2-1
CASSLEGTTDTQYF,TGTGCCAGCAGCTTAGAGGGTACTACAGATACGCAGTATTTT,-,-,TRBV7-2,TRBJ2-3
CASSPIRDSVSTGELFF,TGTGCCAGCAGCCCGATCCGGGACAGTGTTAGCACCGGGGAGCTGTTTTTT,TRBD1,-,TRBV28,TRBJ2-2
CASSPTFQGNQPQHF,TGTGCCAGCTCCCCCACCTTCCAGGGGAATCAGCCCCAGCATTTT,-,-,TRBV6-5,TRBJ1-5
CASSWEGQVSYEQYF,TGCGCCAGCAGCTGGGAGGGACAGGTCTCCTACGAGCAGTACTTC,-,-,TRBV5-1,TRBJ2-7
CASSEAPRAEAFF,TGTGCCAGCAGTGAAGCCCCACGGGCTGAAGCTTTCTTT,-,-,TRBV2,TRBJ1-1
CASSIKGAGYGYTF,TGTGCCAGTAGTATAAAGGGGGCCGGTTATGGCTACACCTTC,TRBD1,-,TRBV19,TRBJ1-2
CASSPQGSEKLFF,TGTGCCAGCAGCCCCCAAGGGAGTGAAAAACTGTTTTTT,-,-,TRBV11-2,TRBJ1-4